These 2 T cell receptor beta chains were all obtained from the same sample, sequenced in a study of T-cell memory formation after mild COVID-19 (dated by TCRdb to the early 2020s). The library came from 5' RACE. These reads were obtained on an Illumina NovaSeq 6000. Using fastp at Q25 and MiXCR, TCRdb reprocessed the public reads and kept productive beta chains. Each CDR3 protein appears once, grouped with its most common genes and DNA. The sample data list approximately 440,000 distinct CDR3 sequences, and about 19% of these were observed just once. The top ten clones comprise around 9.2% of the sample. Source material: PBMCs or a T cell subset sorted from them (not recorded which). These receptors originate from an adult woman who had mild COVID-19 (a few samples of this study predate the infection). The sample titles of this study are shuffled in the database, so cell type and time point are left out; the donor was told from shared clones.

A few counts support this clonotype. V gene TRBV5-1 combines with J gene TRBJ2-2; TRBD1 matches at 7 bases. The CDR3 consists of 16 residues. Germline V gene data show CDR1 as SGHRS and CDR2 as YFSETQ. Trimming cost V 0 bases and J 9 bases; bases outside gene matches: 11. The CDR3 region is CASSLGTGKEVWELFF. Written as DNA, the CDR3 is TGCGCCAGCAGCTTGGGGACAGGAAAAGAAGTCTGGGAGCTGTTTTTT.

This clonotype has a count of ten or more. This rearrangement joins TRBV27 to TRBJ2-3; 7 bases align to TRBD2. The CDR3 length is 14 residues. Germline V gene sequence: CDR1 MNHEY, CDR2 SMNVEV (reference sequence). With 6 bases clipped from V and 1 base from J, the junction kept 4 bases outside the gene matches. This CDR3 is CASRSAGRTDTQYF. The DNA for the CDR3 is TGTGCCAGCAGATCAGCGGGGCGCACAGATACGCAGTATTTT.